This paragraph reports one T cell receptor (beta chain). These data originate in a study of blood T cell repertoires in COVID-19. Study information: From T cells, B-cell-depleted T cells, or PBMCs came the material, which was cDNA or gDNA.

Original methodology: Scientists estimated how many nucleated cells there were by amplifying reference gene primers. Sequencing was performed with immunoSEQ multiplex PCR; in TCRdb, only in-frame clones are kept and a portion is missing. That table furnishes V, J and clone size, whereas the DNA furnished D and trimming. The sample has almost 200,000 clones; approximately 88% are singletons. Recovery meant two consecutive negative NP/OP PCR tests, professional clearance, or resolved symptoms. Trimming took 1 base from V and 4 from J; bases not matched to a gene: 5. Per the germline V gene, CDR1 is SGHRS and CDR2 is YFSETQ. The CDR3 is 15 amino acids.

V usage is TRBV5-1 and J usage is TRBJ2-5, with 9 bases fitting TRBD1. This TCR came from a woman aged 18-29 years who had recovered from COVID-19. Material: PBMCs or T cells enriched from blood (not recorded which). The CDR3 loop is CASSLLGQGGETQYF. The CDR3 DNA is TGCGCCAGCAGCTTGTTGGGACAGGGAGGAGAGACCCAGTACTTC.